This record covers a single T cell receptor beta chain. Unmatched junction bases numbered 5, after V lost 0 bases and J lost 7 bases. The CDR3 has 15 residues. The germline CDR1 and CDR2 sequences are MNHEY and SVGEGT. Each CDR3 protein gets one entry after TCRdb re-called the RT-PCR reads with MiXCR. The sample records fewer than 800,000 distinct CDR3 sequences, 14% being singletons. Specimen: memory CD4+ T cells from blood. The origin of this receptor is a female donor in good health, serving as a healthy control. The chain carries TRBV6-2 or TRBV6-3 and TRBJ2-1, with 8 bases matching TRBD2. The CDR3 protein is CASSYSCGGRNEQFF. The CDR3 DNA is TGTGCCAGCAGTTACTCGTGTGGCGGGAGGAATGAGCAGTTCTTC.